This TCR beta chain was recovered during a study of cytomegalovirus exposure and HLA in healthy donors. The PCR made use of 60 Vbeta and 13 Jbeta primers. The assay was immunoSEQ multiplex PCR, and TCRdb's table has in-frame clones only and misses some. The data hold roughly 120,000 clones, with about 59% observed a single time. The CDR3 is made up of 15 amino acids. Germline CDR1 is WSHSY and CDR2 is SAAADI. V lost 5 bases and J 0 bases, leaving 11 bases between the germline ends. Input material: PBMCs. The chain recombines TRBV10-2 with TRBJ2-1; D is possibly TRBD2 (6 bases). The clonotype comes from a woman aged 35 to 49 in good health and CMV-seropositive. CDR3 DNA sequence: TGCGCCAGCAGTTCCGGAGGGAGCTCCTACAATGAGCAGTTCTTC. As protein: CASSSGGSSYNEQFF.